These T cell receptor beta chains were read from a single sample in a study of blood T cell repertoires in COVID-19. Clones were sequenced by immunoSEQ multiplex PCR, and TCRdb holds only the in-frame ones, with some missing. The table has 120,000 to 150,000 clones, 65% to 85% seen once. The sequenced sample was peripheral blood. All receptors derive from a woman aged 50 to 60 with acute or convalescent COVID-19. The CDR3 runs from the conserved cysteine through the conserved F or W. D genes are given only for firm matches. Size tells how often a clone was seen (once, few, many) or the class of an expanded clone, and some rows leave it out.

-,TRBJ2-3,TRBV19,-,CASSHGTDTQYF,TGTGCCAGTAGCCACGGGACAGATACGCAGTATTTT
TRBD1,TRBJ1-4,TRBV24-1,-,CATSDSPGQKSTNEKLFF,TGTGCCACCAGTGATTCCCCGGGACAGAAATCAACTAATGAAAAACTGTTTTTT
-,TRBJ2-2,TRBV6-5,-,CASSYGRAGTGELFF,TGTGCCAGCAGTTACGGCAGGGCGGGGACCGGGGAGCTGTTTTTT
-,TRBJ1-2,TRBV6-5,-,CASRGQGSYYGYTF,TGTGCCAGCAGGGGTCAGGGGTCTTATTATGGCTACACCTTC
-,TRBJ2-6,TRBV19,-,CASSPVETVWANVLTF,TGTGCCAGTAGTCCGGTAGAAACAGTCTGGGCCAACGTCCTGACTTTC
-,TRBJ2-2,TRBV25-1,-,CASSESGSRGYTGELFF,TGTGCCAGCAGTGAATCGGGTTCAAGGGGTTACACCGGGGAGCTGTTTTTT
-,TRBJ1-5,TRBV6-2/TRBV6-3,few,CASSPLTGRGPQHF,TGTGCCAGCAGCCCGCTGACCGGTCGGGGGCCCCAGCATTTT
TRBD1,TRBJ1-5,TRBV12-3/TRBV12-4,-,CASSGTGGQPQHF,TGTGCCAGCAGCGGGACAGGGGGCCAGCCCCAGCATTTT
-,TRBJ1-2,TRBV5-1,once,CASSLGEGQYGYTF,TGCGCCAGCAGCCTAGGGGAGGGGCAGTATGGCTACACCTTC
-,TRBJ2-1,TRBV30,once,CAWKGGLNEQFF,TGTGCCTGGAAGGGGGGGCTCAATGAGCAGTTCTTC
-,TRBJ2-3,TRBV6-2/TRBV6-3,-,CASSYAGAGTDTQYF,TGTGCCAGCAGTTACGCGGGCGCTGGCACAGATACGCAGTATTTT
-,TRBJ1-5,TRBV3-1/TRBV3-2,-,CASRMPTRNNQPQHF,TGTGCCAGCAGGATGCCCACAAGAAACAATCAGCCCCAGCATTTT
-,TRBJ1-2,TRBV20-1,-,CSDRVYYGYTF,TGCAGTGACAGAGTTTACTATGGCTACACCTTC
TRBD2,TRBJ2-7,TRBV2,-,CASSEARLAGGLYF,TGTGCCAGCAGTGAAGCGAGACTAGCGGGGGGGCTGTACTTC
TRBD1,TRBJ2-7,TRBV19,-,CASSTSGTGPHEQYF,TGTGCCAGTAGTACGTCCGGGACAGGGCCTCACGAGCAGTACTTC
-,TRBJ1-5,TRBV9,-,CASSAQGGQQPQHF,TGTGCCAGCAGCGCACAGGGCGGACAACAGCCCCAGCATTTT
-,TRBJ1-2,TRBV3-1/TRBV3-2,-,CASSPSQNLYGYTF,TGTGCCAGCAGCCCCTCACAGAACCTCTATGGCTACACCTTC
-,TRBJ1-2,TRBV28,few,CASRPGHDYGYTF,TGTGCCAGCAGGCCGGGACACGACTATGGCTACACCTTC
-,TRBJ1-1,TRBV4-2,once,CASSQDGGMGNTEAFF,TGTGCCAGCAGCCAAGACGGGGGAATGGGTAACACTGAAGCTTTCTTT
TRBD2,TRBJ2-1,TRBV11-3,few,CASSLVSGGGNEQFF,TGTGCCAGCAGCTTAGTGTCCGGGGGGGGTAATGAGCAGTTCTTC
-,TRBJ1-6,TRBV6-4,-,CASKQGDNSPLHF,TGTGCCAGTAAACAGGGAGATAATTCACCCCTCCACTTT
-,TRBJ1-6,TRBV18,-,CASSPEEAPNSPLHF,TGTGCCAGCTCACCGGAGGAGGCCCCAAATTCACCCCTCCACTTT
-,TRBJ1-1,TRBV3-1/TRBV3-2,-,CASSQVVPGNTEAFF,TGTGCCAGCAGCCAAGTGGTTCCAGGGAACACTGAAGCTTTCTTT
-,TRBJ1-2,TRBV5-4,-,CASTPDNVYGYTF,TGTGCCAGCACCCCGGACAATGTCTATGGCTACACCTTC
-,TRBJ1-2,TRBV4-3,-,CASSHDRSAGYTF,TGCGCCAGCAGTCATGACAGGTCCGCCGGCTACACCTTC
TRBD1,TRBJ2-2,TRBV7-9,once,CASIGRQGDTGELFF,TGTGCCAGCATCGGTAGACAGGGGGACACCGGGGAGCTGTTTTTT
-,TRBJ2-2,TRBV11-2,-,CASSLVYRVGTGELFF,TGTGCCAGCAGCTTAGTGTACAGGGTGGGCACCGGGGAGCTGTTTTTT
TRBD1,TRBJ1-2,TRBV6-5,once,CASSQRPGTAYGYTF,TGTGCCAGCAGTCAGAGACCAGGGACAGCCTATGGCTACACCTTC
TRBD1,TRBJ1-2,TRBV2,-,CASSEPPGRGRSGYTF,TGTGCCAGCAGTGAACCTCCTGGCAGGGGGCGAAGCGGCTACACCTTC
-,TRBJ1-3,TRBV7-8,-,CASSKGTSGNTIYF,TGTGCCAGCAGCAAAGGGACTTCGGGAAACACCATATATTTT
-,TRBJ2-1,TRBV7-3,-,CASSPDSSGGSYNEQFF,TGTGCCAGCAGCCCGGATTCCAGCGGAGGGTCGTACAATGAGCAGTTCTTC
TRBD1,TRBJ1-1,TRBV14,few,CASSRGQGNDMNTEAFF,TGTGCCAGCAGCCGAGGACAGGGCAACGACATGAACACTGAAGCTTTCTTT
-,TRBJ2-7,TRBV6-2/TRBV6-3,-,CASSETATEQYF,TGTGCCAGCAGTGAGACAGCTACGGAGCAGTACTTC
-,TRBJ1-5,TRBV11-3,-,CASSSSTYQPQHF,TGTGCCAGCAGCTCTAGTACCTATCAGCCCCAGCATTTT
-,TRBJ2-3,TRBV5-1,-,CASSPGTKNTDTQYF,TGCGCCAGCAGTCCCGGGACAAAAAACACAGATACGCAGTATTTT
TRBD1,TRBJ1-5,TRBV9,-,CASSLGQGGNQPQHF,TGTGCCAGCAGCCTGGGACAGGGAGGCAATCAGCCCCAGCATTTT
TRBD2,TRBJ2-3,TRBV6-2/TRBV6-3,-,CASSYTSEVTDTQYF,TGTGCCAGCAGTTACACTAGCGAAGTTACAGATACGCAGTATTTT
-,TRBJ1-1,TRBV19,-,CASSNTGDTEAFF,TGTGCCAGTAGTAACACAGGAGACACTGAAGCTTTCTTT
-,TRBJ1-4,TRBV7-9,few,CASSSAPAVVEKLFF,TGTGCCAGCAGCTCTGCTCCGGCGGTTGTTGAAAAACTGTTTTTT
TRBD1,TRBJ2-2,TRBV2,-,CASSLGQENTGELFF,TGTGCCAGCAGCTTAGGACAGGAGAACACCGGGGAGCTGTTTTTT
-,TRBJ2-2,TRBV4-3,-,CASSQVNRVEGELFF,TGCGCCAGCAGCCAAGTCAACAGGGTTGAAGGGGAGCTGTTTTTT
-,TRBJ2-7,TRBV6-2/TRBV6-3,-,CASSYQLKLRTYEQYF,TGTGCCAGCAGTTACCAACTGAAACTACGTACCTACGAGCAGTACTTC
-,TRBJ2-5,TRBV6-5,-,CASSYSLGEQETQYF,TGTGCCAGCAGTTACTCGCTCGGAGAACAAGAGACCCAGTACTTC
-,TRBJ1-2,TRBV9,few,CASSVADSNYGYTF,TGTGCCAGCAGCGTGGCGGACAGTAACTATGGCTACACCTTC
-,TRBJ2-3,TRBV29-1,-,CSVGQNTDTQYF,TGCAGCGTTGGACAAAACACAGATACGCAGTATTTT
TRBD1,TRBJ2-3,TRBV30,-,CAWSRGEGAGTDTQYF,TGTGCCTGGAGTAGGGGTGAGGGGGCTGGCACAGATACGCAGTATTTT
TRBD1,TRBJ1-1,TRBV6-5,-,CASSRTGGNTEAFF,TGTGCCAGCAGTCGGACAGGGGGTAACACTGAAGCTTTCTTT
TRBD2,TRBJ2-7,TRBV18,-,CASSPTHGLAANSYEQYF,TGTGCCAGCTCTCCGACACATGGACTAGCGGCCAACTCCTACGAGCAGTACTTC
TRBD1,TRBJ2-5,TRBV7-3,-,CASSLNGQGGETQYF,TGTGCCAGCAGCTTAAATGGACAGGGGGGAGAGACCCAGTACTTC
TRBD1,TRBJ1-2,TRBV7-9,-,CASSLATGGDNYGYTF,TGTGCCAGCAGCTTAGCGACAGGGGGCGACAACTATGGCTACACCTTC
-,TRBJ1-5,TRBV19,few,CASSHIKGGSNQPQHF,TGTGCCAGTAGTCATATTAAAGGGGGTAGCAATCAGCCCCAGCATTTT